This T cell receptor (beta chain) emerged from a study of monozygotic twins with inflammatory bowel disease. Broader study findings: Variability in patient repertoires may have come partly from differing immunosuppressive treatments. Healthy co-twins exceeded IBD patients in TCRbeta diversity as measured by inverse Simpson.

Samples each yielded cDNA through eight separate reactions. Using the 5' RACE reads, TCRdb records one entry per CDR3 protein without DNA. The table counts over 110,000 distinct CDR3 sequences; 2% to 2.5% lies in the top ten. About this clonotype: Its cognate antigen is unknown.

The receptor's source is a human donor with ulcerative colitis or Crohn's disease, or a healthy co-twin of an affected twin (not recorded which). Sequencing was carried out using blood.

The CDR3 loop reads CASSPGLSAGYNSPLHF. This chain links TRBV5-1 with TRBJ1-6. The CDR3 is 17 amino acids. Germline V CDR1 and CDR2: SGHRS, YFSETQ.